This T cell receptor (beta chain) stems from a study of OX40 agonist ivuxolimab in advanced cancers. Study-wide results and limits: At 0.1 to 3.0 mg/kg and by week 6, CD4+ and CD8+ T cells in the blood had expanded clonally. Part of the nonresponder group also had normalized T-cell clonal expansion that was low. Relative to CD4+, CD8+ T cells held more expanded clones on average.

At cycle 4 day 1, cycle 7 day 1, and baseline, blood was sampled. About this clone itself: As yet, its antigen is unknown.

Per the germline V gene, CDR1 is SGHRS and CDR2 is YFSETQ. There are 15 residues in the CDR3. V gave up 4 bases and J gave up 6 bases; unmatched junction bases: 10. The repertoire was sequenced with immunoSEQ multiplex PCR; TCRdb's copy has only in-frame clones and lacks some. Among tens of thousands of clones listed, just over 85% were seen once. The TCR sequence derives from an adult with an advanced solid tumor such as melanoma, head and neck, liver or kidney cancer. The V gene is TRBV5-1, the J gene TRBJ2-1, with 7 nucleotides matching TRBD2. The material was CD4+ or CD8+ T cells sorted from blood, obtained in a trial of the OX40 agonist ivuxolimab. CDR3 region: CASSVLAGLGNEQFF. Here the CDR3 DNA reads TGCGCCAGCAGCGTCTTAGCGGGCCTAGGCAATGAGCAGTTCTTC.